The 14 T cell receptor beta chains reported below all come from one sample, sequenced in a study of cytomegalovirus exposure and HLA in healthy donors. The method was immunoSEQ multiplex PCR; TCRdb's version includes in-frame clones alone and lacks a portion of them. This table has more than 95,000 clones, nearly 90% appearing once. The specimen was PBMCs. The receptors were gathered from a woman under 30 in good health and CMV-seronegative.

The J gene is TRBJ2-2, the V gene TRBV2; 11 bases line up with TRBD2. Germline lookup yields CDR1 SNHLY and CDR2 FYNNEI. V shed 5 bases, J shed 1 base, and the junction held 3 bases outside the gene matches. This CDR3 comprises 16 residues. CDR3 sequence: CASSSTSGGNTGELFF. In DNA, the CDR3 is TGTGCCAGCAGTTCTACTAGCGGGGGGAACACCGGGGAGCTGTTTTTT.

The V and J genes are TRBV4-1 and TRBJ1-5; 7 bases align to TRBD1. Trimming took 4 bases from V and 9 from J; bases not matched to a gene: 6. Looked up from germline, CDR1 is MGHRA and CDR2 is YSYEKL. The CDR3 is made up of 13 amino acids. The chain's CDR3 is CASSLDREGPQHF. The DNA for the CDR3 is TGCGCCAGCAGCCTAGACAGGGAAGGGCCCCAGCATTTT.

V gene TRBV10-3 combines with J gene TRBJ2-1; 8 bases are a match to TRBD2. After removal of 5 bases from V and 5 bases from J, the junction contained 14 bases not matched to a gene. From germline, CDR1 is ENHRY and CDR2 SYGVKD. The CDR3 runs 17 residues. CDR3 protein: CAISQLYSLAANNEQFF. The CDR3 nucleotides read TGTGCCATCAGTCAACTATACTCACTAGCGGCCAACAATGAGCAGTTCTTC.

The V call is TRBV19, the J call TRBJ2-3; the match to TRBD2 covers 10 bases. Unmatched junction bases numbered 6, after V lost 4 bases and J lost 2 bases. CDR1 is LNHDA, CDR2 SQIVND, per germline (reference sequence). The CDR3 is 16 amino acids. For the CDR3, the DNA is TGTGCCAGTAGTACCCTAGCGGGGGCCTACACAGATACGCAGTATTTT. Its protein product is CASSTLAGAYTDTQYF.

The genes are TRBV4-2 and TRBJ1-5, with D possibly being TRBD1 (6 bases). The V gene's germline CDR1 is LGHNA and CDR2 YNFKEQ. Trimming stripped 0 bases from V and 8 bases from J, with 14 bases between. The CDR3 consists of 15 residues. The CDR3 DNA sequence: TGTGCCAGCAGCCAAGATTTTAGAGGGGGAAAGCCCCAGCATTTT. Protein: CASSQDFRGGKPQHF.

This rearrangement joins TRBV5-6 to TRBJ1-4; D call uncertain. This CDR3 region has 13 residues. Germline CDR1 and CDR2: SGHDT and YYEEEE. V lost 4 bases and J lost 6, with 10 bases in between. The CDR3 here is CASSQVMDEKLFF. DNA for the CDR3: TGTGCCAGCAGCCAGGTGATGGATGAAAAACTGTTTTTT.

This clone was counted once. The V and J genes are TRBV19 and TRBJ2-7, with TRBD1 matching 7 bases. After removal of 5 bases from V and 0 bases from J, the junction contained 7 bases not matched to a gene. This CDR3 spans 15 amino acids. Germline CDR1 and CDR2: LNHDA and SQIVND (reference sequence). In nucleotides, the CDR3 is TGTGCCAGTAGTCCCATGACAGGGAGCTCCTACGAGCAGTACTTC. It specifies CASSPMTGSSYEQYF. Looking up the rest from reference TRBV19 and TRBJ2-7 gives the full variable domain: DGGITQSPKYLFRKEGQNVTLSCEQNLNHDAMYWYRQDPGQGLRLIYYSQIVNDFQKGDIAEGYSVSREKKESFPLTVTSAQKNPTAFYLCASSPMTGSSYEQYFGPGTRLTVT.

The chain uses TRBV7-9 and TRBJ1-1; maybe TRBD1 (5 bases). In germline, CDR1 is SEHNR, CDR2 FQNEAQ (reference sequence). Trimming cost V 5 bases and J 2 bases, with 21 bases left between them. The CDR3 consists of 17 residues. The CDR3 DNA reads as TGTGCCAGCAGCAGGGACTTTTCTCGGGGGGTTAACACTGAAGCTTTCTTT. This encodes CASSRDFSRGVNTEAFF.

The chain links TRBV4-3 to TRBJ2-2; TRBD2 matches 11 bases. Germline assignment: CDR1 LGHNA and CDR2 YSLEER. The CDR3 is 16 amino acids. V shed 3 bases, J shed 4 bases, and the junction held 4 bases outside the gene matches. CDR3 region: CASSHDGTSGTGELFF. In DNA form, the CDR3 reads TGCGCCAGCAGCCATGATGGGACTAGCGGCACCGGGGAGCTGTTTTTT.

This rearrangement joins TRBV9 to TRBJ2-3; TRBD1 matches 9 bases. Trimming removed 4 bases from V and 1 base from J; junction bases left unmatched: 7. There are 16 residues in the CDR3. Germline lookup yields CDR1 SGDLS and CDR2 YYNGEE. The CDR3 sequence: CASSTTWTGGTDTQYF. CDR3 DNA sequence: TGTGCCAGCAGCACGACCTGGACAGGGGGCACAGATACGCAGTATTTT.

V usage is TRBV13 and J usage is TRBJ1-1; 7 nucleotides match TRBD1. From germline, CDR1 is PRHDT and CDR2 FYEKMQ (reference sequence). The trim removed 7 bases at V and 3 bases at J, leaving 2 bases unmatched. The CDR3 totals 12 residues. CDR3 bases: TGTGCCAGCAACCAGGGGGACACTGAAGCTTTCTTT. Translated: CASNQGDTEAFF.

The chain is built from TRBV4-2 and TRBJ2-7; 9 bases agree with TRBD2. The germline CDR1 and CDR2 sequences are LGHNA and YNFKEQ. CDR3 length: 16 amino acids. The junction had 7 bases not matched to a gene; V was cut back by 4 bases and J by 0 bases. CDR3 nucleotide sequence: TGTGCCAGCAGCCCTATTGGACTAGCGAGCTCCTACGAGCAGTACTTC. Its protein product is CASSPIGLASSYEQYF.

This clone was seen a single time. The rearrangement uses TRBV6-1 and TRBJ2-1, with TRBD1 identical over 8 bases. The germline V gene encodes CDR1 MNHNS and CDR2 SASEGT. The CDR3 length is 16 residues. Germline trimming cut 5 bases from V and 7 bases from J; bases unmatched to any gene: 13. DNA of the CDR3: TGTGCCAGCAGTCAAGGGATGGACAGGGTAGGGAATGAGCAGTTCTTC. Its protein product is CASSQGMDRVGNEQFF.

The chain uses TRBV27 and TRBJ2-3; maybe TRBD2 (6 bases). CDR3 length equals 14 residues. Germline V gene sequence: CDR1 MNHEY, CDR2 SMNVEV (reference sequence). V lost 6 bases, J lost 4 bases, and 14 bases lay in between. In DNA, the CDR3 is TGTGCCAGCAGGGCTAGCGATATGTCAGATACGCAGTATTTT. The encoded protein is CASRASDMSDTQYF.